These 28 T cell receptor beta chains were sequenced from one sample in a study of CD8 T cells in ankylosing spondylitis. From the 5' RACE reads, TCRdb called clonotypes with MiXCR, one entry per CDR3 protein. The table shows fewer than 200,000 distinct CDR3 sequences, with 9.8% occurring only once. The sequencing sample was made of blood, either unsorted or a sorted T cell fraction (not recorded which). These receptors all stem from a female donor with ankylosing spondylitis or in good health (not recorded which).

The chain carries TRBV5-4 and TRBJ1-1, with a possible D match to TRBD1 (6 bases). Trimming took off 3 bases at V and 1 base at J, with 7 bases between the two ends. The CDR3 totals 13 residues. Looked up from germline, CDR1 is SGHNT and CDR2 is YYREEE (reference sequence). The DNA of the CDR3 is TGTGCCAGCAGCTGGACAGCGAACACTGAAGCTTTCTTT. Protein product: CASSWTANTEAFF. Variable domain in full (rest from reference TRBV5-4 and TRBJ1-1): ETGVTQSPTHLIKTRGQQVTLRCSSQSGHNTVSWYQQALGQGPQFIFQYYREEENGRGNFPPRFSGLQFPNYSSELNVNALELDDSALYLCASSWTANTEAFFGQGTRLTVV.

V gene TRBV7-6 combines with J gene TRBJ2-2, with 8 bases identical to TRBD1. Germline values: CDR1 SGHVS, CDR2 FNYEAQ. With V trimmed by 2 bases and J by 5 bases, 1 base remained unmatched. The CDR3 is 14 residues long. CDR3 sequence: CASSLQGATGELFF. In nucleotides, the CDR3 is TGTGCCAGCAGCTTACAGGGGGCGACCGGGGAGCTGTTTTTT.

This clonotype has only a few counts. The chain has TRBV7-8 and TRBJ2-5; D is ambiguous. The CDR3 is 14 residues long. V gave up 1 base and J gave up 5 bases, with 11 bases separating them. Germline CDR1 SGHVS, CDR2 FQNEAQ. This CDR3 reads CASSLVSQAETQYF. The CDR3 region has the DNA TGTGCCAGCAGCTTAGTTTCTCAAGCGGAGACCCAGTACTTC.

This clonotype was seen only a few times. The chain joins TRBV4-3 to TRBJ2-7; tentative D call: TRBD2 (6 bases). This CDR3 comprises 16 residues. V lost 3 bases to trimming and J lost 4 bases, with 19 bases between them. Germline values: CDR1 LGHNA, CDR2 YSLEER. The DNA for the CDR3 is TGCGCCAGCAGCCACTCCAGAGGGGTGGGGGGTTACGAGCAGTACTTC. Protein sequence: CASSHSRGVGGYEQYF.

This clonotype was counted at least ten times. The CDR3 nucleotides are TGTGCCAGCAGCTTTGGTGGGGAAAGTTTCCAGGAGCAGTACTTC. Its translation is CASSFGGESFQEQYF. The chain is built from TRBV5-6 and TRBJ2-7, with D unresolved. This CDR3 is built from 15 residues. V shed 2 bases and J shed 7 bases, with 19 bases lying between them. Germline loops: CDR1 SGHDT, CDR2 YYEEEE.

The CDR3 coding sequence is TGTGCCAGCAGCTTGAGCGGGAGATATGCAGATACGCAGTATTTT. Protein sequence: CASSLSGRYADTQYF. The chain employs TRBV9 and TRBJ2-3, with TRBD2 matching 8 bases. CDR1 is SGDLS and CDR2 is YYNGEE in the germline V gene. This CDR3 is built from 15 residues. Trimming at V came to 4 bases and at J to 4 bases, leaving 8 bases not matched to a gene.

This clonotype was counted at least ten times. The rearrangement links TRBV20-1 to TRBJ2-1; the match to TRBD2 covers 9 bases. Germline CDR1 DFQATT, CDR2 SNEGSKA (reference sequence). J lost 1 base, V lost 2 bases, and 6 bases had no gene match. The CDR3 covers 16 residues. The CDR3, as DNA: TGCAGTGCTAGACTACAGACTAGCGGTTCCTACAATGAGCAGTTCTTC. Its protein is CSARLQTSGSYNEQFF.

This clonotype was seen only a few times. CDR3 residues: CASSIQASSSYNSPLHF. The DNA for the CDR3 is TGTGCCAGCAGCATCCAAGCCTCGAGCTCCTATAATTCACCCCTCCACTTT. The rearrangement links TRBV7-9 to TRBJ1-6; no clear D. This CDR3 is built from 17 residues. Trimming pared 5 bases from V and 0 bases from J, leaving 14 bases between. Looked up from germline, CDR1 is SEHNR and CDR2 is FQNEAQ (reference sequence).

Points on this clonotype: A read error may account for a junction end that differs from germline. This sequence joins TRBV7-9 and TRBJ2-7, with TRBD1 matching over 9 bases. Germline-derived CDR1 and CDR2 are SEHNR and FQNEAQ (reference sequence). This CDR3 has 17 residues. The CDR3 here is CASSPPSRGQGSHEQYF. CDR3 DNA sequence: TGTGCCAGCAGCCCTCCCTCAAGGGGACAGGGCTCCCACGAGCAGTACTTC.

The V and J genes are TRBV7-9 and TRBJ2-1; maybe TRBD2 (5 bases). The V end was cut by 5 bases, the J end by 8 bases, with 10 bases between. CDR3 length: 12 amino acids. The germline gives CDR1 SEHNR, CDR2 FQNEAQ (reference sequence). CDR3: CASSTIGDEQFF. CDR3 DNA sequence: TGTGCCAGCAGCACCATCGGGGATGAGCAGTTCTTC.

The V call is TRBV20-1, the J call TRBJ1-6; D is uncertain. Germline V CDR1 and CDR2: DFQATT, SNEGSKA (reference sequence). Trimming took 3 bases from V and 7 from J, leaving 13 bases between them. CDR3 size: 14 residues. The CDR3 protein is CSARRGRQNSPLHF. Here the CDR3 DNA reads TGCAGTGCTAGGAGAGGTCGGCAGAATTCACCCCTCCACTTT.

This clonotype came up many times. The genes are TRBV12-3 or TRBV12-4 and TRBJ1-2, with D uncertain. Trimming stripped 1 base from V and 10 bases from J, with 7 bases between. The CDR3 covers 11 residues. This CDR3 is CASSLGYTYTF. CDR3 DNA: TGTGCCAGCAGTTTAGGGTATACCTACACCTTC.

V gene TRBV28 combines with J gene TRBJ1-6, with D maybe TRBD1 (5 bases). V was shortened by 6 bases and J by 7 bases, with 19 bases between the two germline ends. The CDR3 runs to 16 residues. Germline V gene lookup returns CDR1 MDHEN and CDR2 SYDVKM. The CDR3 sequence: CASSPFFGTKNSPLHF. DNA for the CDR3: TGTGCCAGCAGCCCTTTTTTCGGGACTAAAAATTCACCCCTCCACTTT.

This chain joins TRBV12-3 or TRBV12-4 and TRBJ2-7; D uncertain. This CDR3 contains 11 residues. V dropped 4 bases and J dropped 12 bases, with 13 bases sitting between them. The CDR3 nucleotides are TGTGCCAGCAGTTCCTCCTACGTTAGGTACTTC. Translated, it gives CASSSSYVRYF.

The CDR3 DNA reads as TGTGCCAGCAGCCAAGACTGGGGCCACGAGCAGTACTTC. It translates to CASSQDWGHEQYF. The genes are TRBV3-1 and TRBJ2-7, with D possibly TRBD1 on 5 matching bases. Per the germline V gene, CDR1 is LGHDT and CDR2 is YNNKEL (reference sequence). The V end was cut by 0 bases, the J end by 5 bases, with 8 bases between. This CDR3 has 13 residues.

The chain uses TRBV30 and TRBJ2-7; 8 positions agree with TRBD1. The CDR3 has 13 amino acids. CDR1 GTSNPN and CDR2 SVGIG come from the germline V gene (reference sequence). The V gene end was trimmed by 4 bases and the J gene end by 3 bases; junction bases not matched to a gene: 5. CDR3 in DNA: TGTGCCTGGAAGGACAGGGCGTACTACGAGCAGTACTTC. Its translation is CAWKDRAYYEQYF.

This clonotype was found a few times. The rearrangement joins TRBV20-1 to TRBJ2-1; TRBD2 agrees at 11 bases. The junction had 11 bases not matched to a gene; V was cut back by 6 bases and J by 4 bases. This CDR3 is 16 amino acids long. CDR1 and CDR2 (germline): DFQATT, SNEGSKA (reference sequence). The CDR3 is CSAAWLAGGKYNEQFF. The CDR3 DNA follows: TGCAGTGCCGCCTGGCTAGCGGGAGGCAAATACAATGAGCAGTTCTTC.

Details on this clonotype: At one boundary the junction diverges from the germline segment, which might be a read error. V and J are TRBV29-1 and TRBJ2-1; 8 bases are a match to TRBD2. Germline CDR1 and CDR2: SQVTM and ANQGSEA. The CDR3 length is 17 residues. The CDR3 DNA reads as TGCAGCGCGCCGGGACTAGAGGGTGAAGGCTCCTACATTGAGCAGTTCTTC. It translates to CSAPGLEGEGSYIEQFF.

The genes are TRBV20-1 and TRBJ1-1; tentatively, D is TRBD1 (6 bases). The length of the CDR3 is 11 residues. V gave up 5 bases and J gave up 8 bases, with 12 bases separating them. Germline CDR1 DFQATT, CDR2 SNEGSKA (reference sequence). The CDR3 is CSAWTDKEAFF. CDR3 in DNA: TGCAGTGCTTGGACAGACAAAGAAGCTTTCTTT.

The chain employs TRBV2 and TRBJ2-3; 10 bases align to TRBD2. V dropped 8 bases and J dropped 5; count of bases not matched to a gene: 13. CDR3 size: 16 residues. Per germline, CDR1 SNHLY and CDR2 FYNNEI. This CDR3 reads CASLKSASGSQDTQYF. CDR3 DNA: TGTGCCAGCCTTAAGTCGGCTAGCGGGAGTCAAGATACGCAGTATTTT. Variable domain in full (rest from reference TRBV2 and TRBJ2-3): EPEVTQTPSHQVTQMGQEVILRCVPISNHLYFYWYRQILGQKVEFLVSFYNNEISEKSEIFDDQFSVERPDGSNFTLKIRSTKLEDSAMYFCASLKSASGSQDTQYFGPGTRLTVL.

This clonotype was recorded many times. The gene calls are TRBV10-3 and TRBJ1-2; 10 bases align to TRBD1. Losses at the gene ends were 2 bases for V and 0 bases for J; bases not matched to a gene: 6. This CDR3 spans 17 amino acids. CDR1 is ENHRY and CDR2 is SYGVKD in the germline V gene. The CDR3 here is CAISETRDRGPNYGYTF. The CDR3 nucleotides are TGTGCCATCAGTGAGACCCGGGACAGGGGACCTAACTATGGCTACACCTTC.

This clonotype occurred many times. This sequence joins TRBV25-1 and TRBJ2-7, with a weak D call TRBD2 (5 bases). CDR3 length equals 13 residues. CDR1 and CDR2 (germline): MGHDK, SYGVNS. The germline V and J ends were trimmed by 5 bases and 4 bases, with 12 bases remaining between them. The CDR3 sequence is CASSSRTFYEQYF. DNA for the CDR3: TGTGCCAGCAGTTCCCGGACTTTTTACGAGCAGTACTTC.

This clonotype was recorded once. The chain links TRBV7-2 to TRBJ1-1, with unresolved D. Germline values: CDR1 SGHTA, CDR2 FQGNSA. The CDR3 runs to 16 residues. V was shortened by 1 base and J by 0 bases, with 12 bases between the two germline ends. In DNA, the CDR3 is TGTGCCAGCAGCTTAGTTAGTTCACTCCTGAACACTGAAGCTTTCTTT. As protein: CASSLVSSLLNTEAFF.

Only a few counts were recorded for this clonotype. The chain recombines TRBV12-3 or TRBV12-4 with TRBJ2-1; no definite D call. CDR3 size: 13 residues. V was clipped by 8 bases and J by 4 bases, with 12 bases between them. The CDR3, as DNA: TGTGCCAGCCGTTACGTGGGGTACAATGAGCAGTTCTTC. This translates into CASRYVGYNEQFF.

This clonotype was found many times. The genes are TRBV10-3 and TRBJ1-2, with no clear D. The CDR3 has 14 residues. CDR1 is ENHRY and CDR2 is SYGVKD in the germline V gene. V was trimmed by 0 bases and J by 4 bases, leaving 9 bases between them. The CDR3 DNA sequence: TGTGCCATCAGTGAGTCGATCTCGGCCTATGGCTACACCTTC. Its translation: CAISESISAYGYTF.

This clonotype occurred many times. The chain joins TRBV4-2 to TRBJ2-2; unclear D gene. V lost 2 bases, J lost 5 bases, and 0 bases lay in between. The CDR3 contains 11 residues. Germline CDR1 is LGHNA and CDR2 is YNFKEQ. The DNA of the CDR3 is TGTGCCAGCAGCCAAACCGGGGAGCTGTTTTTT. Translating it yields CASSQTGELFF.

A few counts support this clonotype. This rearrangement joins TRBV28 to TRBJ1-1; TRBD1 is a possible D gene (6 bases). CDR1 and CDR2 (germline): MDHEN, SYDVKM. The CDR3 loop spans 14 amino acids. The V end was cut by 1 base, the J end by 5 bases, with 11 bases between. CDR3: CASSLSGARTEAFF. The CDR3 nucleotides read TGTGCCAGCAGTTTATCGGGGGCGAGGACTGAAGCTTTCTTT.

The genes are TRBV5-6 and TRBJ2-1; the match to TRBD2 covers 9 bases. CDR1 is SGHDT and CDR2 is YYEEEE in the germline V gene. V was clipped by 4 bases and J by 8 bases; unmatched bases: 16. This CDR3 is built from 17 residues. The CDR3 nucleotides read TGTGCCAGCAGCCACCCTTTTGAAATAGCGGGAGTCCATGAGCAGTTCTTC. This translates into CASSHPFEIAGVHEQFF.